These 30 T cell receptor beta chains were all obtained from the same sample, sequenced in a study of blood T cell repertoires in COVID-19. Data came from immunoSEQ multiplex PCR; TCRdb stores just in-frame clones and leaves some out. Among roughly 250,000 clones listed, around 87% were seen once. The sequenced material came from PBMCs or T cells enriched from blood (not recorded which). Receptors originate from a young woman who had recovered from COVID-19.

This sequence joins TRBV3-1 (or the pseudogene TRBV3-2) and TRBJ2-2; 9 nucleotides align to TRBD1. Germline trimming cut 2 bases from V and 6 bases from J; bases unmatched to any gene: 7. Per germline, CDR1 LGHDT and CDR2 YNNKEL (reference sequence). The CDR3 contains 16 residues. The CDR3 DNA reads TGTGCCAGCAGCCAAATCATCGGGACAGGGTCCGGGGAGCTGTTTTTT. It is translated as CASSQIIGTGSGELFF.

V and J are TRBV29-1 and TRBJ2-7, with a tentative D call TRBD1 (5 bases). This CDR3 has 12 residues. V dropped 2 bases and J dropped 5 bases, with 10 bases sitting between them. CDR1 and CDR2 (germline): SQVTM, ANQGSEA. The CDR3 DNA is TGCAGCGTTGAACAGTCAGGGAACGAGCAGTACTTC. Its translation: CSVEQSGNEQYF.

This chain connects TRBV11-3 to TRBJ2-2; maybe TRBD2 (6 bases). The CDR3 is made up of 16 amino acids. The germline V gene encodes CDR1 SGHNT and CDR2 YENEEA. V was trimmed by 1 base and J by 1 base, leaving 10 bases between them. The CDR3 loop reads CASSLGGGVNTGELFF. DNA of the CDR3: TGTGCCAGCAGCTTAGGTGGCGGGGTGAACACCGGGGAGCTGTTTTTT.

The chain links TRBV6-5 to TRBJ1-1, with D perhaps TRBD1 (5 bases). Germline assignment: CDR1 MNHEY and CDR2 SVGAGI. V lost 4 bases and J lost 1, with 10 bases in between. The CDR3 spans 14 residues. As DNA, the CDR3 is TGTGCCAGCAGTTTGACCACAGGGAACACTGAAGCTTTCTTT. Its translation is CASSLTTGNTEAFF.

J is TRBJ2-5 and V is TRBV3-1 (or the pseudogene TRBV3-2); 11 nucleotides agree with TRBD1. The J segment lost 5 bases and the V segment lost 3 bases, leaving 8 bases of the junction unmatched. The CDR3 length is 16 residues. Germline CDR1 LGHDT, CDR2 YNNKEL (reference sequence). This CDR3 reads CASSQSLGTGGETQYF. CDR3 sequence (DNA): TGTGCCAGCAGCCAGTCACTCGGGACAGGGGGGGAGACCCAGTACTTC.

This chain links TRBV5-1 with TRBJ2-5; 10 positions agree with TRBD1. V shed 4 bases, J shed 4 bases, and the junction held 10 bases outside the gene matches. This CDR3 spans 16 amino acids. CDR1 SGHRS and CDR2 YFSETQ come from the germline V gene. The CDR3 here is CASSLRQGALGETQYF. DNA of the CDR3: TGCGCCAGCAGCCTCCGACAGGGGGCCCTAGGAGAGACCCAGTACTTC.

The chain links TRBV5-1 to TRBJ1-1; 7 nucleotides agree with TRBD1. CDR3 length: 15 amino acids. V shed 4 bases, J shed 7 bases, and the junction held 13 bases outside the gene matches. CDR1 is SGHRS and CDR2 is YFSETQ in the germline V gene. CDR3 bases: TGCGCCAGCAGCCCTGGGACAGCCCCTCCGCTTGAAGCTTTCTTT. This gives the protein CASSPGTAPPLEAFF.

This clone showed up just a few times. The V and J genes are TRBV6-5 and TRBJ1-1; 7 positions agree with TRBD1. CDR3 length: 14 amino acids. V trimming: 6 bases; J trimming: 2 bases; junction bases outside the gene matches: 6. CDR1 and CDR2 from the germline V gene are MNHEY and SVGAGI. The CDR3 sequence is CASRRDSSNTEAFF. The DNA for the CDR3 is TGTGCCAGCAGGAGGGACAGTTCCAACACTGAAGCTTTCTTT.

This chain uses TRBV27 with TRBJ2-7; D perhaps matches TRBD1 (6 bases). The CDR3 runs 14 residues. Germline assignment: CDR1 MNHEY and CDR2 SMNVEV (reference sequence). V lost 5 bases to trimming and J lost 4 bases, with 15 bases between them. CDR3 DNA: TGTGCCAGCAGTCCAGGGGTTTCGTATTACGAGCAGTACTTC. This translates into CASSPGVSYYEQYF.

The gene calls are TRBV6-5 and TRBJ1-3; the D is unclear. The V gene lost 3 bases and the J gene lost 0 bases, with 12 bases spanning the gap. This CDR3 is built from 16 residues. The V gene's germline CDR1 is MNHEY and CDR2 SVGAGI. The CDR3 region has the DNA TGTGCCAGCAGTTATATTCCAGGCACCTCTGGAAACACCATATATTTT. Translating it yields CASSYIPGTSGNTIYF.

This clone was counted once. The chain joins TRBV28 to TRBJ2-7; a possible D gene is TRBD2 (6 bases). Trimming removed 6 bases from V and 3 bases from J, with 18 bases in between. The CDR3 loop spans 15 amino acids. Germline CDR1 and CDR2: MDHEN and SYDVKM. The DNA for the CDR3 is TGTGCCAGCAGACCCTTTCGGAGGGAAATCTACGAGCAGTACTTC. Translation: CASRPFRREIYEQYF.

This chain uses TRBV29-1 with TRBJ2-1; 12 positions match TRBD2. V lost 4 bases and J lost 10; bases outside the gene matches: 5. Germline V gene sequence: CDR1 SQVTM, CDR2 ANQGSEA. CDR3 length equals 13 residues. CDR3 in amino acids: CSVGLAGVGEQFF. CDR3 nucleotides: TGCAGCGTTGGACTAGCGGGGGTTGGGGAGCAGTTCTTC.

V usage is TRBV4-1 and J usage is TRBJ2-3; D uncertain. Germline loops: CDR1 MGHRA, CDR2 YSYEKL. The germline V and J ends were trimmed by 4 bases and 2 bases, with 13 bases remaining between them. CDR3 length equals 15 residues. The CDR3 DNA reads TGCGCCAGCAGCCTATATGACTCCTACACAGATACGCAGTATTTT. This codes for CASSLYDSYTDTQYF.

The chain recombines TRBV12-5 with TRBJ2-1; 8 bases align to TRBD2. The J segment lost 4 bases and the V segment lost 3 bases, leaving 8 bases of the junction unmatched. CDR3 length equals 16 residues. Germline-derived CDR1 and CDR2 are LGHNT and FRNRAP. DNA for the CDR3: TGTGCTAGTGGTTTACTAGTAGCGGGGCCTTACAATGAGCAGTTCTTC. It codes for CASGLLVAGPYNEQFF.

This rearrangement joins TRBV18 to TRBJ1-1, with D tentatively TRBD1 (6 bases). CDR3 size: 17 residues. Trimming stripped 6 bases from V and 1 base from J, with 21 bases between. Germline CDR1 reads KGHSH; CDR2 reads LQKENI. In DNA form, the CDR3 reads TGTGCCAGCTCGCCAAACAGGGTGACATACCAGAACACTGAAGCTTTCTTT. Translating it yields CASSPNRVTYQNTEAFF. Filled out from reference TRBV18 and TRBJ1-1, the complete variable domain reads NAGVMQNPRHLVRRRGQEARLRCSPMKGHSHVYWYRQLPEEGLKFMVYLQKENIIDESGMPKERFSAEFPKEGPSILRIQQVVRGDSAAYFCASSPNRVTYQNTEAFFGQGTRLTVV.

This chain uses TRBV7-8 with TRBJ2-7; 9 bases align to TRBD2. This CDR3 region has 16 residues. Trimming at V came to 0 bases and at J to 6 bases, leaving 9 bases not matched to a gene. From germline, CDR1 is SGHVS and CDR2 FQNEAQ. This chain's CDR3 is CASSLATAGGPGEQYF. CDR3 nucleotides: TGTGCCAGCAGCTTAGCGACTGCGGGGGGGCCGGGCGAGCAGTACTTC. The whole variable domain, remainder taken from reference TRBV7-8 and TRBJ2-7, is GAGVSQSPRYKVAKRGQDVALRCDPISGHVSLFWYQQALGQGPEFLTYFQNEAQLDKSGLPSDRFFAERPEGSVSTLKIQRTQQEDSAVYLCASSLATAGGPGEQYFGPGTRLTVT.

This clone was seen only once. V and J are TRBV3-1 (or the pseudogene TRBV3-2) and TRBJ2-7; D is possibly TRBD2 (6 bases). The V end was cut by 4 bases, the J end by 0 bases, with 13 bases between. Looked up from germline, CDR1 is LGHDT and CDR2 is YNNKEL (reference sequence). The CDR3 runs to 15 residues. This chain's CDR3 is CASSPSAGPSYEQYF. CDR3 DNA sequence: TGTGCCAGCAGCCCGTCTGCGGGGCCCTCCTACGAGCAGTACTTC.

The V gene is TRBV5-4, the J gene TRBJ2-5, with 7 bases identical to TRBD1. The CDR3 is 13 residues long. After removal of 5 bases from V and 3 bases from J, the junction contained 4 bases not matched to a gene. Germline CDR1 is SGHNT and CDR2 is YYREEE (reference sequence). The CDR3 loop is CASRYGTEETQYF. In nucleotides, the CDR3 is TGTGCCAGCAGATATGGGACAGAAGAGACCCAGTACTTC. Filled out from reference TRBV5-4 and TRBJ2-5, the complete variable domain reads ETGVTQSPTHLIKTRGQQVTLRCSSQSGHNTVSWYQQALGQGPQFIFQYYREEENGRGNFPPRFSGLQFPNYSSELNVNALELDDSALYLCASRYGTEETQYFGPGTRLLVL.

CDR3 coding DNA: TGTGCCAGCAGCACGAGCGGAAACACCTACGAGCAGTACTTC. Its protein is CASSTSGNTYEQYF. The V and J genes are TRBV5-6 and TRBJ2-7; D possibly corresponds to TRBD2 (5 bases). CDR1 SGHDT and CDR2 YYEEEE come from the germline V gene. The ends were cut back, 4 bases at V and 2 bases at J, with 13 bases in the middle. The CDR3 consists of 14 residues. Filled out from reference TRBV5-6 and TRBJ2-7, the complete variable domain reads DAGVTQSPTHLIKTRGQQVTLRCSPKSGHDTVSWYQQALGQGPQFIFQYYEEEERQRGNFPDRFSGHQFPNYSSELNVNALLLGDSALYLCASSTSGNTYEQYFGPGTRLTVT.

V usage is TRBV3-1 (or the pseudogene TRBV3-2) and J usage is TRBJ2-7, with 8 positions matching TRBD1. The V and J ends lost 7 bases and 7 bases, in that order; junction bases with no gene match: 6. CDR1 is LGHDT, CDR2 YNNKEL, per germline (reference sequence). The CDR3 covers 12 residues. CDR3 residues: CASTDRVGEQYF. CDR3 DNA: TGTGCCAGCACGGACAGGGTGGGTGAGCAGTACTTC.

The V and J genes are TRBV7-9 and TRBJ1-2, with 11 bases aligning to TRBD1. Trimming cost V 5 bases and J 7 bases; bases outside gene matches: 9. Germline V CDR1 and CDR2: SEHNR, FQNEAQ (reference sequence). This CDR3 region has 15 residues. CDR3 nucleotides: TGTGCCAGCAGCCCAGGACAGGGGGCGAGTATTGGCTACACCTTC. Encoded protein: CASSPGQGASIGYTF.

As DNA, the CDR3 is TGTGCCAGCAGCCCAGGACAGGGCCGAAGTCAGCCCCAGCATTTT. Translation gives CASSPGQGRSQPQHF. V is TRBV9 and J is TRBJ1-5, with 8 bases lining up with TRBD1. The V and J ends lost 4 bases and 6 bases, in that order; junction bases with no gene match: 9. The CDR3 length is 15 residues. The V gene's germline CDR1 is SGDLS and CDR2 YYNGEE.

This clone occurred once. The chain joins TRBV19 to TRBJ1-1, with 7 bases lining up with TRBD1. J gave up 5 bases and V 5 bases, and 8 bases lay outside the gene matches. The CDR3 length is 14 residues. Germline V lookup: CDR1 LNHDA, CDR2 SQIVND (reference sequence). In DNA, the CDR3 is TGTGCCAGTAGTCCTAACCCAGGGGGTACTGAAGCTTTCTTT. Residues: CASSPNPGGTEAFF.

The chain carries TRBV19 and TRBJ1-6, with TRBD1 matching 9 bases. The CDR3 length is 17 residues. J was trimmed by 9 bases and V by 5 bases; bases with no gene match: 14. Germline V gives CDR1 LNHDA, CDR2 SQIVND (reference sequence). The CDR3 protein is CASSPNTGGAGISPLHF. The CDR3 DNA reads as TGTGCCAGTAGTCCAAACACAGGGGGCGCGGGAATTTCACCCCTCCACTTT.

CDR3 DNA sequence: TGTGCCAGCAGCTTAACGGGCGCAGGGACTAACACTGAAGCTTTCTTT. It codes for CASSLTGAGTNTEAFF. The chain carries TRBV7-3 and TRBJ1-1, with a weak D call TRBD1 (5 bases). CDR3 size: 16 residues. The V end was cut by 0 bases, the J end by 2 bases, with 13 bases between. CDR1 is SGHTA and CDR2 is FQGTGA in the germline V gene. The full variable domain, with the rest looked up from reference TRBV7-3 and TRBJ1-1, is GAGVSQTPSNKVTEKGKYVELRCDPISGHTALYWYRQSLGQGPEFLIYFQGTGAADDSGLPNDRFFAVRPEGSVSTLKIQRTERGDSAVYLCASSLTGAGTNTEAFFGQGTRLTVV.

This chain joins TRBV15 and TRBJ1-2; tentative D call: TRBD1 (6 bases). Trimming removed 0 bases from V and 3 bases from J, with 14 bases in between. Germline CDR1 and CDR2: LNHNV and YYDKDF (reference sequence). The CDR3 spans 16 residues. For the CDR3, the DNA is TGTGCCACCAGCAGAGATCCGGGGGGGCTTTACTATGGCTACACCTTC. Translating it yields CATSRDPGGLYYGYTF.

The chain carries TRBV10-2 and TRBJ1-2; 10 bases map to TRBD1. CDR1 is WSHSY, CDR2 SAAADI, per germline. Germline trimming cut 3 bases from V and 8 bases from J; bases unmatched to any gene: 9. This CDR3 region has 15 residues. CDR3 sequence (DNA): TGCGCCAGCAGTGATCTAAGACAGGGGGCGGGCGGCTACACCTTC. Its translation: CASSDLRQGAGGYTF.

This clone appeared once. The J gene is TRBJ1-1, the V gene TRBV18; the D gene is possibly TRBD1 (5 bases). Germline loops: CDR1 KGHSH, CDR2 LQKENI. The CDR3 is 16 residues long. The ends were cut back, 1 base at V and 4 bases at J, with 16 bases in the middle. This CDR3 reads CASSPQETGPGTEAFF. In DNA, the CDR3 is TGTGCCAGCTCACCACAAGAAACAGGTCCCGGCACTGAAGCTTTCTTT.

The chain carries TRBV27 and TRBJ1-2; unclear D gene. Trimming left V 4 bases short and J 4 bases short, with 13 bases between. Germline CDR1 is MNHEY and CDR2 is SMNVEV (reference sequence). The CDR3 runs to 14 residues. CDR3 DNA: TGTGCCAGCAGTTCTCCCAAAACGGGCTATGGCTACACCTTC. Protein: CASSSPKTGYGYTF.

The genes are TRBV10-2 and TRBJ1-1; 9 bases fit TRBD1. V gave up 6 bases and J gave up 1 base; unmatched junction bases: 3. The CDR3 consists of 14 residues. CDR1 and CDR2 (germline): WSHSY, SAAADI. CDR3 loop: CASRGDRANTEAFF. In nucleotides, the CDR3 is TGCGCCAGCAGGGGGGACAGGGCGAACACTGAAGCTTTCTTT.